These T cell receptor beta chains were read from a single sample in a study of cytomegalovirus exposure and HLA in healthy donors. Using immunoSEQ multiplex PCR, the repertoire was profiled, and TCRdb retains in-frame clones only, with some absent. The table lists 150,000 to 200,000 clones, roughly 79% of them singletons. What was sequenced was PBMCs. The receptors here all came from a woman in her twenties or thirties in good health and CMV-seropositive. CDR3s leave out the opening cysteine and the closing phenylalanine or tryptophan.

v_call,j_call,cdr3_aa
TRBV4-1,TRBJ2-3,ASSQGVNRADTQY
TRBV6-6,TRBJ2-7,ASRDRSYEQY
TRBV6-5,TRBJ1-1,ASNRPNTEAF
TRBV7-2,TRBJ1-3,ASSLVIASSGNTIY
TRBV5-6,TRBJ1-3,ASSAPRRYGNTIY
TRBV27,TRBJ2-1,ASSGTSGRASYNEQF
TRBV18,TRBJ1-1,ASSPPGSTEAF
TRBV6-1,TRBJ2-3,ASSARVTSTDTQY
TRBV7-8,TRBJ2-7,ASSAAYEQY
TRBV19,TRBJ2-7,ASSIPGNSYEQY
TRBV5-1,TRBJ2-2,ASSLGQGITGELF
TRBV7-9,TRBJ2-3,ASSQDREVDTQY
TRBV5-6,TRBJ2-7,ASSWARGSYEQY
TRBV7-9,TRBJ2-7,ASSLFSGFSYEQY
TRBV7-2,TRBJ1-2,ASSSHQRQGLHGYT
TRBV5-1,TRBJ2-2,ASSRTGTGLTTGELF
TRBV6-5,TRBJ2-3,ASSYSSATTLDTQY
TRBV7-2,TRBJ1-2,ASSLYTSYGYT
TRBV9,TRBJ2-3,ASSVVDIMDTQY
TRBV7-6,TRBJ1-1,ASSLGGGRTEAF
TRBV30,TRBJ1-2,ACVDRVNYGYT
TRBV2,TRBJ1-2,ASLPGTAANYGYT
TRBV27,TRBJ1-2,ASSLNGQYYGYT
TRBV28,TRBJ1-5,ASSSPREGLNQPQH